The clone carrying this TCR beta chain was seen at least ten times. Its antigen is currently unknown. The data belong to a study of T cell repertoires in cytomegalovirus infection. Overall study: Matching HLA type and CMV infection were both indicated by public TCR beta signatures.

The CDR3 is 18 amino acids. Germline trimming cut 2 bases from V and 0 bases from J; bases unmatched to any gene: 10. CDR1 SGHTA and CDR2 FQGNSA come from the germline V gene. Study-level findings and limits: The ex vivo response was dominated by HLA-C-restricted CMV-specific TCR beta clonotypes. Of the TCR beta families, the public ones yielded a cumulative frequency that identified carriers of CMV plus the relevant HLA.

Each CDR3 protein is one row after TCRdb ran MiXCR on the reads. Of 300,000 to 450,000 distinct CDR3 sequences detected, 15% to 20% appear once; the ten largest clones hold 8.7%. What was sequenced was PBMCs. The chain couples TRBV7-2 to TRBJ2-7; TRBD2 agrees at 10 bases. The sequence was obtained from a human donor in good health (CMV status not recorded). Some clones in this sample may be carry-over from other donors' samples. As DNA, the CDR3 is TGTGCCAGCAGCTTACCCTCCGGACTAGCGGAAAGCTCCTACGAGCAGTACTTC. It codes for CASSLPSGLAESSYEQYF.